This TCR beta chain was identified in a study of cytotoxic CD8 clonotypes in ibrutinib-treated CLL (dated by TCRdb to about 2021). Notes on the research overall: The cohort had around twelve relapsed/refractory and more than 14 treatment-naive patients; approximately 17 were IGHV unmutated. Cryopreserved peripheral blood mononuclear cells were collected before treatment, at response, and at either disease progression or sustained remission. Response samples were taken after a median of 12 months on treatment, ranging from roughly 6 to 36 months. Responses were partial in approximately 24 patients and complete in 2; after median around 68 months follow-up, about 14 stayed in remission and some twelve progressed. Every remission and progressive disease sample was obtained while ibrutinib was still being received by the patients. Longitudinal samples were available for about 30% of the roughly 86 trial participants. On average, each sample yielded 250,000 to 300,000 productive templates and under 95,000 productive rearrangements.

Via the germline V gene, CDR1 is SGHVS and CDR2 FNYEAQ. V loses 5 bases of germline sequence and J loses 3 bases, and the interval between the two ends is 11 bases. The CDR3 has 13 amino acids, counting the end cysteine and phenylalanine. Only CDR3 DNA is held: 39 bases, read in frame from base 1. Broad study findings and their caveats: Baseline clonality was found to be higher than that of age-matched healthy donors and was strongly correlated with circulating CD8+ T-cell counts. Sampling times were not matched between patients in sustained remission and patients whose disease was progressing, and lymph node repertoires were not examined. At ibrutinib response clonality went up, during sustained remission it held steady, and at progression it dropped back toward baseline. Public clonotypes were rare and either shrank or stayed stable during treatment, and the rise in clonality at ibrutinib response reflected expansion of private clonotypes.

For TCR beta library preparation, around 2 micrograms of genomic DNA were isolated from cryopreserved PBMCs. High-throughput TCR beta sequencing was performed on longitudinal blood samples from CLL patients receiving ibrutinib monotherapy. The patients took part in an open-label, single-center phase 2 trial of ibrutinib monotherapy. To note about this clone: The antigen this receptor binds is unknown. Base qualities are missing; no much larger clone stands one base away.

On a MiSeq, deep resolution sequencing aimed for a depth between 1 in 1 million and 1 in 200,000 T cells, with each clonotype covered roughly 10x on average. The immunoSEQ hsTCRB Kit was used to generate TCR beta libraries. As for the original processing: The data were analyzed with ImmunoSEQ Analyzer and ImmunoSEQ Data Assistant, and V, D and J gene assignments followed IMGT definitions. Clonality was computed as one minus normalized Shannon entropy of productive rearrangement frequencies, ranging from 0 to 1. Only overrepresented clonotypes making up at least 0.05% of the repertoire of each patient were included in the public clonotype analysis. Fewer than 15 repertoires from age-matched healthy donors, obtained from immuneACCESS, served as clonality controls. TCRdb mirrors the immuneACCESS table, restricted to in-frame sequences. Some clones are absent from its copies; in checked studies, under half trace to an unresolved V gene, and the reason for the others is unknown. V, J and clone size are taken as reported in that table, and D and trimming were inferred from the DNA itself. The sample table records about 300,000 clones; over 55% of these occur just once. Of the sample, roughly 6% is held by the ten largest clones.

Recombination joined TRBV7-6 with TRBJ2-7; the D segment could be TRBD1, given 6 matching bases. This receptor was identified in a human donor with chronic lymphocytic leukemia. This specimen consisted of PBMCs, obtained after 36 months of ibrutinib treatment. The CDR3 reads CASSTEQGYEQYF. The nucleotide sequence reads TGTGCCAGCAGCACGGAACAGGGCTACGAGCAGTACTTC.